A selection of T cell receptor beta chains follows, all from one sample in a study of blood T cell repertoires in COVID-19. Profiling relied on immunoSEQ multiplex PCR, and the TCRdb table lists in-frame clones only, not all of them. The sample holds approximately 200,000 clones, approximately 86% seen once. The specimen was PBMCs or T cells enriched from blood (not recorded which). These receptors came from a man between 18 and 29 years old with acute COVID-19. The CDR3 runs from the conserved cysteine through the conserved F or W. The D gene is left open where the match is weak. Clone size is given for some rows only: seen once, a few or many times, or a class if the clone is expanded.

>TRBJ2-6|TRBV10-3|-|-
CAISESTSRQGGSGANVLTF
TGTGCCATCAGTGAGTCTACCAGCAGACAGGGAGGCTCTGGGGCCAACGTCCTGACTTTC
>TRBJ2-7|TRBV28|TRBD1|-
CASSFGDRGYEQYF
TGTGCCAGCTCTTTTGGGGACAGGGGGTACGAGCAGTACTTC
>TRBJ2-3|TRBV28|TRBD1|-
CASSQTGGTDTQYF
TGTGCCAGCAGTCAGACAGGGGGGACAGATACGCAGTATTTT
>TRBJ2-5|TRBV14|TRBD2|-
CASSQGLAATRETQYF
TGTGCCAGCAGCCAAGGACTAGCGGCTACCCGGGAGACCCAGTACTTC
>TRBJ1-6|TRBV21-1|-|once
CASSKMPGMTYNSPLHF
TGTGCCAGCAGCAAAATGCCAGGGATGACCTATAATTCACCCCTCCACTTT
>TRBJ1-3|TRBV14|-|-
CASSFGSGNTIYF
TGTGCCAGCAGTTTCGGCTCTGGAAACACCATATATTTT
>TRBJ2-7|TRBV19|TRBD1|few
CASPGKMTGTGVSELDYEQYF
TGTGCCAGTCCGGGGAAGATGACCGGGACAGGGGTATCGGAATTAGACTACGAGCAGTACTTC
>TRBJ1-2|TRBV4-1|TRBD1|-
CASSQGRQGGAYGYTF
TGCGCCAGCAGCCAGGGCCGACAGGGGGGGGCCTATGGCTACACCTTC
>TRBJ2-1|TRBV11-2|-|-
CATTPSSGFNEQFF
TGTGCCACCACCCCTAGCTCCGGTTTTAATGAGCAGTTCTTC
>TRBJ2-2|TRBV28|-|-
CASSSDSLGSTGELFF
TGTGCCAGCAGTTCGGACAGTTTAGGCAGCACCGGGGAGCTGTTTTTT
>TRBJ2-1|TRBV4-3|TRBD2|-
CASSQEGAGGDDEQFF
TGCGCCAGCAGCCAAGAAGGAGCGGGAGGGGACGATGAGCAGTTCTTC
>TRBJ2-2|TRBV3-1/TRBV3-2|-|-
CASSPWTGTGELFF
TGTGCCAGCAGCCCCTGGACTGGCACCGGGGAGCTGTTTTTT
>TRBJ1-5|TRBV19|-|-
CACNAGDNQPQHF
TGTGCCTGCAATGCGGGGGACAATCAGCCCCAGCATTTT
>TRBJ1-2|TRBV6-5|TRBD1|-
CASIPGQGFYGYTF
TGTGCCAGCATCCCGGGACAGGGGTTCTATGGCTACACCTTC
>TRBJ2-1|TRBV27|-|few
CASNPRGSLYNEQFF
TGTGCCAGCAACCCTCGGGGGTCTCTCTACAATGAGCAGTTCTTC
>TRBJ2-7|TRBV4-2|TRBD2|-
CASSQVAGEQYF
TGTGCCAGCAGCCAAGTAGCGGGAGAGCAGTACTTC
>TRBJ1-4|TRBV25-1|-|-
CASSNRDRSGNEKLFF
TGTGCCAGCAGTAACAGGGACCGGTCGGGTAATGAAAAACTGTTTTTT